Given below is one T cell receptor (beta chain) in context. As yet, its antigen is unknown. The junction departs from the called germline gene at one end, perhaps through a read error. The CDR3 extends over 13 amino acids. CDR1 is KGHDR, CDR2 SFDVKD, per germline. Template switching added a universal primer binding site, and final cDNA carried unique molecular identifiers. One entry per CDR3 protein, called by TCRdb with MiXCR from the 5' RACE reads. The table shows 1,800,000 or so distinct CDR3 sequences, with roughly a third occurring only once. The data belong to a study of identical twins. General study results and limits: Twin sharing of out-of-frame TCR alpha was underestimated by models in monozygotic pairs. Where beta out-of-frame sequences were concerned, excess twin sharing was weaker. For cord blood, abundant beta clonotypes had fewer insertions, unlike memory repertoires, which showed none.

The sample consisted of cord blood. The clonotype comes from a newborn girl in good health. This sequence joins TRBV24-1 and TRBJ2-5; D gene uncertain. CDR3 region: CATSDRPQEAQYF. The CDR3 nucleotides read TGTGCCACCAGTGATCGGCCCCAAGAGGCCCAGTACTTC.